These 21 T cell receptor beta chains were all obtained from the same sample, sequenced in a study of blood T cell repertoires in COVID-19. Only in-frame clones appear in the TCRdb table, and some are missing; sequencing was by immunoSEQ multiplex PCR. The sample includes just over 250,000 clones, approximately 89% seen only once; the top ten take more than 8.5%. Sequenced material: peripheral blood. The origin of the receptors is a woman in her sixties or seventies with COVID-19, enrolled during active disease.

This chain uses TRBV18 with TRBJ1-3; 8 bases map to TRBD1. The germline CDR1 and CDR2 sequences are KGHSH and LQKENI. V shed 2 bases, J shed 3 bases, and the junction held 3 bases outside the gene matches. This CDR3 is built from 15 residues. The chain's CDR3 is CASSPWTGIGNTIYF. Here the CDR3 DNA reads TGTGCCAGCTCACCATGGACAGGGATTGGAAACACCATATATTTT.

This clone was seen a single time. The rearrangement joins TRBV7-8 to TRBJ1-1; D call uncertain. The CDR3 extends over 13 amino acids. V dropped 4 bases and J dropped 3 bases, with 9 bases sitting between them. CDR1 and CDR2 from the germline V gene are SGHVS and FQNEAQ. The CDR3 loop is CASSSRGDTEAFF. Here the CDR3 DNA reads TGTGCCAGCAGCTCCCGCGGTGACACTGAAGCTTTCTTT.

This chain connects TRBV28 to TRBJ2-2; 9 bases agree with TRBD1. J was trimmed by 3 bases and V by 7 bases; bases with no gene match: 9. CDR1 MDHEN and CDR2 SYDVKM come from the germline V gene. The CDR3 runs to 16 residues. The CDR3 loop reads CASNPNRGLDTGELFF. CDR3 DNA: TGTGCCAGCAACCCCAACAGGGGGCTGGACACCGGGGAGCTGTTTTTT.

This clone came up once. This sequence joins TRBV7-9 and TRBJ1-2, with a weak D call TRBD1 (5 bases). CDR3 length: 15 amino acids. Trimming took off 5 bases at V and 7 bases at J, with 20 bases between the two ends. Germline CDR1 is SEHNR and CDR2 is FQNEAQ (reference sequence). CDR3 in DNA: TGTGCCAGCAGCCTTTATGGGGCTGCGAGACCTGGCTACACCTTC. It encodes CASSLYGAARPGYTF.

V and J are TRBV5-1 and TRBJ2-7; 8 nucleotides align to TRBD2. Germline V gene data show CDR1 as SGHRS and CDR2 as YFSETQ. CDR3 length: 15 residues. The J segment lost 4 bases and the V segment lost 0 bases, leaving 6 bases of the junction unmatched. In DNA, the CDR3 is TGCGCCAGCAGCTTGGACGGGAGGGAGTTTTACGAGCAGTACTTC. Protein product: CASSLDGREFYEQYF.

This clone occurred a few times. The rearrangement uses TRBV6-1 and TRBJ2-1, with TRBD2 matching 9 bases. With V trimmed by 9 bases and J by 8 bases, 8 bases remained unmatched. CDR1 and CDR2 from the germline V gene are MNHNS and SASEGT. The CDR3 extends over 13 amino acids. CDR3 in amino acids: CASLSGRGHEQFF. The CDR3 nucleotides are TGTGCCAGTCTTAGCGGGAGAGGTCATGAGCAGTTCTTC.

Only one count was recorded for this clone. The rearrangement joins TRBV28 to TRBJ1-1; D gene unclear. CDR1 is MDHEN and CDR2 is SYDVKM in the germline V gene. The V and J ends lost 3 bases and 1 base respectively, with 9 bases between them. The CDR3 totals 14 residues. The CDR3 region is CASSLGQANTEAFF. CDR3 nucleotides: TGTGCCAGCAGTTTGGGTCAGGCGAACACTGAAGCTTTCTTT. Combining the CDR3 with reference TRBV28 and TRBJ1-1 gives the whole variable domain DVKVTQSSRYLVKRTGEKVFLECVQDMDHENMFWYRQDPGLGLRLIYFSYDVKMKEKGDIPEGYSVSREKKERFSLILESASTNQTSMYLCASSLGQANTEAFFGQGTRLTVV.

This clone has only a few counts. The chain uses TRBV29-1 and TRBJ2-7, with D hard to call. The germline V gene has CDR1 SQVTM and CDR2 ANQGSEA. The CDR3 extends over 11 amino acids. Trimming left V 4 bases short and J 2 bases short, with 6 bases between. CDR3 nucleotide sequence: TGCAGCGTTGGAGGAGCCTACGAGCAGTACTTC. The encoded protein is CSVGGAYEQYF.

The genes are TRBV20-1 and TRBJ2-1; D is unresolved. In germline, CDR1 is DFQATT, CDR2 SNEGSKA (reference sequence). Trimming shortened V by 2 bases and J by 10 bases, and 9 bases separated the two germline ends. The CDR3 is 11 residues long. Here the CDR3 DNA reads TGCAGTGCTAGAAGCCCCAAGGAGCAGTTCTTC. Residues: CSARSPKEQFF.

The genes are TRBV11-3 and TRBJ2-1; TRBD1 is a possible D gene (6 bases). This CDR3 region has 15 residues. The germline V gene has CDR1 SGHNT and CDR2 YENEEA. V was shortened by 6 bases and J by 9 bases, with 21 bases between the two germline ends. The CDR3 nucleotides are TGTGCCAGCAGAGATTTGACTACCCGAGGGGGTGAGCAGTTCTTC. Protein sequence: CASRDLTTRGGEQFF.

The chain carries TRBV6-5 and TRBJ2-7, with TRBD2 identical over 15 bases. The CDR3 runs 15 residues. V trimming: 6 bases; J trimming: 4 bases; junction bases outside the gene matches: 4. Germline CDR1 reads MNHEY; CDR2 reads SVGAGI. The CDR3 is CASRLGLAGGYEQYF. CDR3 sequence (DNA): TGTGCCAGCAGGCTGGGACTAGCGGGAGGTTACGAGCAGTACTTC.

This clone turned up a few times. The chain is built from TRBV19 and TRBJ1-1; 9 bases align to TRBD1. The ends lost 7 bases at V and 6 bases at J; junction bases unmatched: 3. CDR3 length: 12 residues. Germline values: CDR1 LNHDA, CDR2 SQIVND (reference sequence). The CDR3 bases are TGTGCCAGTAAAACAGGGGGCTCTGAAGCTTTCTTT. It is translated as CASKTGGSEAFF.

This clone was counted a single time. The chain is built from TRBV19 and TRBJ2-4; 8 nucleotides align to TRBD1. V dropped 5 bases and J dropped 8; count of bases not matched to a gene: 11. The germline gives CDR1 LNHDA, CDR2 SQIVND (reference sequence). The CDR3 loop spans 15 amino acids. The CDR3 protein is CASSPRDRHLDIQYF. CDR3 nucleotide sequence: TGTGCCAGTAGTCCGCGGGACAGGCATCTAGACATTCAGTACTTC. Variable domain in full (rest from reference TRBV19 and TRBJ2-4): DGGITQSPKYLFRKEGQNVTLSCEQNLNHDAMYWYRQDPGQGLRLIYYSQIVNDFQKGDIAEGYSVSREKKESFPLTVTSAQKNPTAFYLCASSPRDRHLDIQYFGAGTRLSVL.

V usage is TRBV19 and J usage is TRBJ2-2, with D maybe TRBD1 (6 bases). This CDR3 spans 13 amino acids. Trimming cost V 2 bases and J 7 bases, with 8 bases left between them. Germline V gives CDR1 LNHDA, CDR2 SQIVND (reference sequence). CDR3: CASSIQGIGELFF. In DNA, the CDR3 is TGTGCCAGTAGTATACAGGGGATCGGGGAGCTGTTTTTT. The full variable domain, in which reference TRBV19 and TRBJ2-2 provide the parts outside the CDR3, is DGGITQSPKYLFRKEGQNVTLSCEQNLNHDAMYWYRQDPGQGLRLIYYSQIVNDFQKGDIAEGYSVSREKKESFPLTVTSAQKNPTAFYLCASSIQGIGELFFGEGSRLTVL.

As concerns this clone: Different DNA sequences within this sample yield the same CDR3. This rearrangement joins TRBV5-1 to TRBJ1-1; no reliable D call. V was clipped by 4 bases and J by 1 base, with 5 bases between them. This CDR3 is 12 amino acids long. Germline CDR1 SGHRS, CDR2 YFSETQ. The DNA of the CDR3 is TGCGCCAGCAGCCCAGGGAACACTGAAGCTTTCTTT. Translation: CASSPGNTEAFF.

A single count supports this clone. The chain couples TRBV3-1 (or the pseudogene TRBV3-2) to TRBJ2-7, with a weak D call TRBD1 (6 bases). This CDR3 has 14 residues. Trimming took 2 bases from V and 0 from J, leaving 8 bases between them. Germline V gives CDR1 LGHDT, CDR2 YNNKEL (reference sequence). CDR3 loop: CASSQLDSSYEQYF. The CDR3 DNA reads as TGTGCCAGCAGCCAACTGGACAGCTCCTACGAGCAGTACTTC.

The chain joins TRBV5-1 to TRBJ2-3, with D perhaps matching TRBD2 (5 bases). CDR1 and CDR2 (germline): SGHRS, YFSETQ. The CDR3 has 14 residues. Deletions cut 4 bases from V and 2 bases from J, with 11 bases between. The CDR3 is CASSPWELTDTQYF. As DNA, the CDR3 is TGCGCCAGCAGCCCGTGGGAGCTCACAGATACGCAGTATTTT.

The rearrangement joins TRBV9 to TRBJ1-1; weak D call: TRBD1 (5 bases). The CDR3 is 17 amino acids. Trimming left V 4 bases short and J 4 bases short, with 23 bases between. Germline V gives CDR1 SGDLS, CDR2 YYNGEE. As DNA, the CDR3 is TGTGCCAGCAGCCCAAGACCGGACATATCTAAATTCACTGAAGCTTTCTTT. This gives the protein CASSPRPDISKFTEAFF.

The rearrangement joins TRBV7-3 to TRBJ2-3; D possibly corresponds to TRBD2 (6 bases). The germline CDR1 and CDR2 sequences are SGHTA and FQGTGA. V lost 2 bases, J lost 6 bases, and 12 bases lay in between. CDR3 length: 14 amino acids. In nucleotides, the CDR3 is TGTGCCAGCAGCTTACTTGGGACTTTTGATACGCAGTATTTT. Translated, it gives CASSLLGTFDTQYF. The whole variable domain, remainder taken from reference TRBV7-3 and TRBJ2-3, is GAGVSQTPSNKVTEKGKYVELRCDPISGHTALYWYRQSLGQGPEFLIYFQGTGAADDSGLPNDRFFAVRPEGSVSTLKIQRTERGDSAVYLCASSLLGTFDTQYFGPGTRLTVL.

The chain is built from TRBV4-3 and TRBJ1-2; a possible D gene is TRBD1 (6 bases). Per germline, CDR1 LGHNA and CDR2 YSLEER. The CDR3 is 15 residues long. Trimming took off 0 bases at V and 4 bases at J, with 12 bases between the two ends. The DNA of the CDR3 is TGCGCCAGCAGCCAAGATGCGGGGGCCGGCTATGGCTACACCTTC. Protein: CASSQDAGAGYGYTF.

This chain links TRBV27 with TRBJ2-3; D may be TRBD2 (6 bases). Trimming pared 2 bases from V and 0 bases from J, leaving 18 bases between. The CDR3 has 18 amino acids. In germline, CDR1 is MNHEY, CDR2 SMNVEV (reference sequence). DNA for the CDR3: TGTGCCAGCAGTTTAAACCCGGCTAGCGCATCTAGCACAGATACGCAGTATTTT. Encoded protein: CASSLNPASASSTDTQYF.